Reported below is one T cell receptor beta chain. Its antigen is unidentified. This entry comes from a study of cytomegalovirus exposure and HLA in healthy donors. Points from the study as a whole: Listed as cytomegalovirus-associated were 150 to 200 TCR beta chains. Per published reports, the classifier diagnosed cytomegalovirus status with high specificity and sensitivity.

The donors were members of the validation cohort comprising over a hundred subjects, separate from the approximately 670-subject first cohort. Sequencing was performed with immunoSEQ multiplex PCR; in TCRdb, only in-frame clones are kept and a portion is missing. The sample records tens of thousands of clones, approximately 80% being singletons. The trim removed 4 bases at V and 6 bases at J, leaving 3 bases unmatched. The CDR3 has 12 amino acids. Germline values: CDR1 SQVTM, CDR2 ANQGSEA. The V gene is TRBV29-1, the J gene TRBJ2-1; TRBD1 matches 7 bases. The sequence derives from a man aged 30-40 years in good health and CMV-seronegative. Sample: PBMCs. The DNA for the CDR3 is TGCAGCGTTGCCCAGGGGGTCAATGAGCAGTTCTTC. The encoded protein is CSVAQGVNEQFF.